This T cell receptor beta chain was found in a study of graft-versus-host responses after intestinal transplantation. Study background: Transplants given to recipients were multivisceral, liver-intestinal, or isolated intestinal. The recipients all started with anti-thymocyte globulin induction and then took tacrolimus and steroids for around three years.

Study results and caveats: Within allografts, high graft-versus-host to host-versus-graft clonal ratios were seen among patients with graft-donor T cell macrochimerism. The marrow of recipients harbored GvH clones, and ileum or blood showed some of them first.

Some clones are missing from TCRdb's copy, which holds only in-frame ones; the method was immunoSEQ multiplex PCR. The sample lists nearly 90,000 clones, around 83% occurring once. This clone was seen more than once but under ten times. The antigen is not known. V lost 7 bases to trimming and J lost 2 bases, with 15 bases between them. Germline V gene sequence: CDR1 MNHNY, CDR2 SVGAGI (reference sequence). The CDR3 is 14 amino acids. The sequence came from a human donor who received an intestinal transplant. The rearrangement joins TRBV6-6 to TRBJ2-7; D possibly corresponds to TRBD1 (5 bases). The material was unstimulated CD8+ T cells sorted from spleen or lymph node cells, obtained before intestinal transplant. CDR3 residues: CASTFPETAYEQYF. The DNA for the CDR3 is TGTGCCAGCACCTTTCCGGAGACAGCCTACGAGCAGTACTTC.